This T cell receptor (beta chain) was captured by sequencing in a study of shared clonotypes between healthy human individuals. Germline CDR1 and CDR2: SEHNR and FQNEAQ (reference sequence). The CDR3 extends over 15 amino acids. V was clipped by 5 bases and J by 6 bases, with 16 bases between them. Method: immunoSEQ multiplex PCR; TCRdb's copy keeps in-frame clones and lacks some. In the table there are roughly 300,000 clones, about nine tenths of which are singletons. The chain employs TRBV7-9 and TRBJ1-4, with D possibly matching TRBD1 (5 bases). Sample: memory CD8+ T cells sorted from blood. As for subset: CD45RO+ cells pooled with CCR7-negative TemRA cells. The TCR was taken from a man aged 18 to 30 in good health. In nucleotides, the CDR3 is TGTGCCAGCAGCACCGACGGGACGGGGGATGAAAAACTGTTTTTT. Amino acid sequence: CASSTDGTGDEKLFF. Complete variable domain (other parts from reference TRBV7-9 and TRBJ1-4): DTGVSQNPRHKITKRGQNVTFRCDPISEHNRLYWYRQTLGQGPEFLTYFQNEAQLEKSRLLSDRFSAERPKGSFSTLEIQRTEQGDSAMYLCASSTDGTGDEKLFFGSGTQLSVL.